These T cell receptor beta chains were read from a single sample in a study of breast tumors, draining lymph nodes, adjacent tissues. TCRdb ran MiXCR on the multiplex PCR reads and lists one entry per CDR3 protein. The table lists about 80,000 distinct CDR3 sequences, under 25% of them singletons. The sample taken for sequencing was axillary lymph node tissue. Source of these receptors: a female donor with breast cancer. Some clones in this sample may be carry-over from other donors' samples. CDR3s include the opening cysteine and the closing phenylalanine or tryptophan. D genes are given only for firm matches. Only some rows state a clone size, as once, few, many or a class for expanded clones.

TRBJ2-3 | NA | TRBV5-4 | many | CASSSDPGTDTQYF | TGTGCCAGCAGCTCGGACCCGGGGACAGATACGCAGTATTTT
TRBJ2-1 | NA | TRBV11-3 | many | CASSLVRSNEQFF | TGTGCCAGCAGCTTAGTTCGGAGCAATGAGCAGTTCTTC
TRBJ2-1 | TRBD2 | TRBV5-1 | NA | CASSLVGLANNEQFF | TGCGCCAGCAGCTTGGTAGGACTAGCGAACAATGAGCAGTTCTTC
TRBJ2-7 | NA | TRBV2 | many | CASSTTFRYEQYF | TGTGCCAGCAGTACGACCTTCCGATACGAGCAGTACTTC
TRBJ2-3 | NA | TRBV6-2/TRBV6-3 | many | CASSYIPGASTDTQYF | TGTGCCAGCAGTTACATCCCGGGTGCTAGCACAGATACGCAGTATTTT
TRBJ1-5 | TRBD1 | TRBV19 | many | CASRGGGQGNNQPQHF | TGTGCCAGTAGAGGGGGAGGACAGGGAAACAATCAGCCCCAGCATTTT
TRBJ2-6 | NA | TRBV9 | many | CASSVAGRANVLTF | TGTGCCAGCAGCGTAGCAGGGAGGGCCAACGTCCTGACTTTC
TRBJ2-1 | TRBD2 | TRBV20-1 | many | CSATRGLAGNEQFF | TGCAGTGCTACCCGGGGACTAGCGGGCAATGAGCAGTTCTTC
TRBJ1-1 | NA | TRBV10-3 | NA | CAISDNGARMEAFF | TGTGCCATCAGTGATAACGGGGCCCGCATGGAAGCTTTCTTT
TRBJ2-3 | NA | TRBV6-2/TRBV6-3 | many | CASSFGERSTDTQYF | TGTGCCAGCAGTTTTGGCGAGAGGAGCACAGATACGCAGTATTTT
TRBJ2-3 | NA | TRBV27 | NA | CASKLAGANTQYF | TGTGCCAGCAAGTTAGCCGGGGCCAATACGCAGTATTTT
TRBJ2-5 | NA | TRBV20-1 | many | CSATPGPWETQYF | TGCAGTGCTACTCCGGGACCCTGGGAGACCCAGTACTTC
TRBJ2-3 | NA | TRBV3-2 | many | CASCPCTDTQYF | TGTGCCAGCTGTCCTTGCACAGATACGCAGTATTTT
TRBJ2-5 | TRBD2 | TRBV9 | many | CASSAWGTRSGLETQYF | TGTGCCAGCAGCGCATGGGGGACTAGGAGTGGTTTGGAGACCCAGTACTTC
TRBJ2-1 | TRBD2 | TRBV28 | NA | CASSSEREYHNGQFF | TGTGCCAGCAGTTCCGAGCGGGAGTACCACAATGGGCAGTTCTTC
TRBJ1-6 | NA | TRBV5-5 | many | CASSGSFTNYNSPLHF | TGTGCCAGCAGCGGGAGCTTTACTAACTATAATTCACCCCTCCACTTT
TRBJ2-3 | TRBD2 | TRBV12-3/TRBV12-4 | many | CASSPWASGTDTQYF | TGTGCCAGCAGCCCCTGGGCTAGCGGGACAGATACGCAGTATTTT
TRBJ2-5 | NA | TRBV5-1 | many | CASSFFLGEETQYF | TGCGCCAGCAGCTTCTTTTTGGGGGAAGAGACCCAGTACTTC
TRBJ2-3 | TRBD2 | TRBV9 | many | CASSAQPSREYTDTQYF | TGTGCCAGCAGCGCACAACCCTCGCGGGAGTATACAGATACGCAGTATTTT
TRBJ2-7 | TRBD1 | TRBV6-6 | many | CASSYSGQGAYEQYF | TGTGCCAGCAGTTACTCCGGACAGGGGGCGTACGAGCAGTACTTC
TRBJ2-2 | TRBD2 | TRBV5-1 | many | CASSLTASGGNTGELFF | TGCGCCAGCAGCTTGACGGCTAGCGGGGGGAACACCGGGGAGCTGTTTTTT
TRBJ1-5 | NA | TRBV4-1 | many | CASSQGARNQPQHF | TGCGCCAGCAGCCAGGGAGCGAGGAATCAGCCCCAGCATTTT
TRBJ2-7 | TRBD2 | TRBV28 | few | CASSLDLAGGREQYF | TGTGCCAGCAGTTTAGACTTAGCGGGAGGGCGCGAGCAGTACTTC
TRBJ2-3 | TRBD2 | TRBV29-1 | many | CSTWTSGSLDTQYF | TGCAGCACCTGGACTAGCGGGAGTTTAGATACGCAGTATTTT
TRBJ2-1 | TRBD2 | TRBV19 | many | CASKGTSGGRGGEQFF | TGTGCCAGTAAGGGGACTAGCGGGGGTCGGGGGGGTGAGCAGTTCTTC
TRBJ2-7 | NA | TRBV7-2 | many | CASSPQGGTYEQYF | TGTGCCAGCAGCCCCCAGGGGGGCACCTACGAGCAGTACTTC
TRBJ2-7 | NA | TRBV3-1 | many | CASSRSPLEQYF | TGTGCCAGCAGCCGGAGCCCTCTCGAGCAGTACTTC
TRBJ2-5 | NA | TRBV19 | few | CARPNGGFRETQYF | TGTGCCAGACCCAATGGCGGGTTTCGGGAGACCCAGTACTTC
TRBJ2-3 | NA | TRBV30 | NA | CAWRKGPNTDTQYF | TGTGCCTGGAGGAAGGGACCCAACACAGATACGCAGTATTTT
TRBJ1-2 | NA | TRBV12-3/TRBV12-4 | many | CASTLGPNYGYTF | TGTGCCAGCACTTTGGGACCTAACTATGGCTACACCTTC
TRBJ2-3 | TRBD1 | TRBV28 | few | CASSLSSDRVFADTQYF | TGTGCCAGCAGTCTCTCCAGCGACAGGGTGTTTGCAGATACGCAGTATTTT
TRBJ2-3 | TRBD2 | TRBV9 | many | CASSSRLAGRDTQYF | TGTGCCAGCAGCTCCAGACTAGCAGGGAGAGATACGCAGTATTTT
TRBJ1-2 | NA | TRBV7-8 | many | CASSKGGIFGGYTF | TGTGCCAGCAGCAAGGGGGGCATCTTCGGGGGCTACACCTTC
TRBJ1-2 | NA | TRBV6-5 | many | CASSYGRQAALGYTF | TGTGCCAGCAGTTACGGACGGCAGGCAGCCCTTGGCTACACCTTC
TRBJ2-2 | NA | TRBV24-1 | many | CATSDLWGSAGELFF | TGTGCCACCAGTGATTTGTGGGGGTCGGCCGGGGAGCTGTTTTTT
TRBJ2-1 | NA | TRBV4-1 | many | CASSQVGGSYNEQFF | TGCGCCAGCAGCCAAGTGGGGGGCTCCTACAATGAGCAGTTCTTC
TRBJ1-4 | NA | TRBV5-1 | many | CASSFDRWNEKLFF | TGCGCCAGCAGCTTCGACAGATGGAATGAAAAACTGTTTTTT
TRBJ2-7 | NA | TRBV18 | few | CASSPPLAADRSQQYF | TGTGCCAGCTCACCACCGTTGGCTGCCGACAGGTCCCAGCAGTACTTC
TRBJ2-7 | TRBD2 | TRBV27 | NA | CASSGGGRGSYEQYF | TGTGCCAGCAGTGGAGGCGGGAGGGGTTCCTACGAGCAGTACTTC
TRBJ1-5 | NA | TRBV18 | once | CASSPVSNQPQHF | TGTGCCAGCTCACCAGTAAGCAATCAGCCCCAGCATTTT